This TCR beta chain was captured by sequencing in a study of shared clonotypes between healthy human individuals. As to this clone: Its antigen is undetermined. Other DNA sequences in this specimen translate into the identical CDR3.

Points from the study as a whole: Memory subsets generally showed smaller estimated richness than naive subsets did. Naive CD4 clonotypes were shared across several donors at around 5%.

The authors split each subset's genomic DNA evenly across several immunoSEQ plates. Clones were read by immunoSEQ multiplex PCR, and TCRdb kept only the in-frame ones, dropping some. The top ten hold 0.13% of the sample, which has 2 million to 2.5 million clones, 90% to 96% seen once. V lost 0 bases and J lost 5; bases outside the gene matches: 1. Germline V gives CDR1 LNHDA, CDR2 SQIVND (reference sequence). The CDR3 runs to 14 residues. The chain carries TRBV19 and TRBJ1-2, with 9 bases matching TRBD1. The specimen sequenced was naive CD4+ T cells sorted from blood. Subset defined: CD45RA+ positively selected. This sequence originates from a man in his late teens or twenties in good health. The CDR3 bases are TGTGCCAGTAGTATAGAACAGGGGGCGTATGGCTACACCTTC. Translation: CASSIEQGAYGYTF.